These T cell receptor beta chains were read from a single sample in a study of blood T cell repertoires in COVID-19. Repertoires were generated with immunoSEQ multiplex PCR, while TCRdb's copy carries only in-frame clones and drops some. The profile covers tens of thousands of clones, with 85% to 90% appearing a single time and 14% taken by the ten largest. Sequencing input: peripheral blood. Every receptor here comes from a man aged 70-80 years with acute or convalescent COVID-19. Both conserved end residues are part of each CDR3. The D gene is left open where the match is weak. Size is stated for part of the rows, as once, few or many counts, or as a class when the clone is expanded.

V gene	D gene	J gene	clone size	CDR3 protein	CDR3 DNA
TRBV7-2	TRBD2	TRBJ2-2	-	CASSLINGGAWVNTGELFF	TGTGCCAGCAGCTTAATTAACGGGGGGGCCTGGGTGAACACCGGGGAGCTGTTTTTT
TRBV6-2/TRBV6-3	TRBD1	TRBJ1-2	-	CASSYLLGRGRGYTF	TGTGCCAGCAGTTACTTACTCGGAAGGGGGCGCGGCTACACCTTC
TRBV6-4	-	TRBJ1-2	-	CASSSGPGGYGYTF	TGTGCCAGCAGTTCCGGGCCTGGCGGGTATGGCTACACCTTC
TRBV24-1	TRBD1	TRBJ2-5	-	CATSDSQAPGQGETQYF	TGTGCCACCAGTGATTCCCAAGCACCGGGACAGGGAGAGACCCAGTACTTC
TRBV7-9	TRBD1	TRBJ2-5	-	CASSSDRDETQYF	TGTGCCAGCAGCTCCGACAGGGATGAGACCCAGTACTTC
TRBV5-4	TRBD1	TRBJ1-6	-	CASSLGQGYNSPLHF	TGTGCCAGCAGCTTGGGACAGGGCTATAATTCACCCCTCCACTTT
TRBV25-1	-	TRBJ1-2	-	CASSESLSKGRGYTF	TGTGCCAGCAGTGAATCCCTCTCCAAGGGGCGGGGCTACACCTTC
TRBV10-3	-	TRBJ1-5	-	CAISASFSNQPQHF	TGTGCCATCAGTGCTAGTTTTAGCAATCAGCCCCAGCATTTT
TRBV14	-	TRBJ1-6	-	CASSLSGGAAYNSPLHF	TGTGCCAGCAGCCTCTCAGGCGGGGCAGCGTATAATTCACCCCTCCACTTT
TRBV28	-	TRBJ1-2	-	CASSSGQWSYTF	TGTGCCAGCAGTTCCGGACAGTGGAGCTACACCTTC
TRBV7-8	TRBD2	TRBJ2-7	-	CASSLGLAAPGEQYF	TGTGCCAGCAGCTTAGGACTAGCGGCCCCCGGTGAGCAGTACTTC
TRBV4-3	TRBD1	TRBJ2-2	-	CASSQTRGTGELFF	TGCGCCAGCAGCCAAACCAGGGGGACCGGGGAGCTGTTTTTT
TRBV5-5	TRBD1	TRBJ2-5	-	CASSRRLQGSEETQYF	TGTGCCAGCAGCCGTCGTCTACAGGGGTCGGAAGAGACCCAGTACTTC
TRBV15	-	TRBJ1-2	-	CATSRDSLGLNYGYTF	TGTGCCACCAGCAGAGATTCGCTGGGACTGAACTATGGCTACACCTTC
TRBV13	TRBD1	TRBJ1-4	-	CASSFRQGATNEKLFF	TGTGCCAGCAGCTTTCGACAGGGTGCAACTAATGAAAAACTGTTTTTT
TRBV28	TRBD1	TRBJ1-3	-	CASSPRTGYRNTIYF	TGTGCCAGCAGTCCTAGGACAGGGTATAGAAACACCATATATTTT
TRBV5-1	-	TRBJ2-1	-	CASSQRVNNEQFF	TGCGCCAGCAGCCAGCGGGTAAACAATGAGCAGTTCTTC
TRBV30	-	TRBJ2-2	-	CAWRGHRSGELFF	TGTGCCTGGAGAGGCCACAGGTCCGGGGAGCTGTTTTTT
TRBV27	-	TRBJ1-1	-	CASSFWGRNTEAFF	TGTGCCAGCAGTTTCTGGGGGCGAAACACTGAAGCTTTCTTT
TRBV12-5	-	TRBJ1-2	-	CASGLVGGRTYGYTF	TGTGCTAGTGGTTTGGTGGGGGGGCGGACTTATGGCTACACCTTC
TRBV6-2/TRBV6-3	-	TRBJ1-2	once	CASSGAPGRGGYTF	TGTGCCAGCAGTGGTGCCCCGGGAAGAGGTGGCTACACCTTC
TRBV24-1	-	TRBJ1-2	-	CATSDADSGYTF	TGTGCCACCAGTGACGCGGATTCTGGCTACACCTTC
TRBV4-3	-	TRBJ2-2	-	CASSQDLLVSILDTGELFF	TGCGCCAGCAGCCAAGACTTACTAGTTTCCATTTTAGACACCGGGGAGCTGTTTTTT
TRBV7-3	TRBD2	TRBJ2-2	-	CASSPRTSGGGELFF	TGTGCCAGCAGCCCGAGGACTAGCGGGGGCGGGGAGCTGTTTTTT
TRBV9	-	TRBJ1-2	-	CASSFLGHYGYTF	TGTGCCAGCAGCTTCCTTGGGCACTATGGCTACACCTTC
TRBV29-1	TRBD1	TRBJ2-7	-	CSVETMGQGSHEQYF	TGCAGCGTTGAAACGATGGGACAGGGTTCCCACGAGCAGTACTTC
TRBV11-2	-	TRBJ1-1	-	CASSLDVEAFF	TGTGCCAGCAGCTTAGACGTCGAGGCTTTCTTT
TRBV7-2	TRBD1	TRBJ1-1	-	CASSLTGVGKAFF	TGTGCCAGCAGCTTAACAGGGGTTGGGAAAGCTTTCTTT
TRBV27	-	TRBJ1-2	once	CASSPRPDSSYGYTF	TGTGCCAGCAGTCCCCGCCCGGACAGTAGCTATGGCTACACCTTC
TRBV10-3	TRBD1	TRBJ1-1	medium-sized	CAISGSGTVNTEAFF	TGTGCCATCAGTGGATCGGGGACAGTGAACACTGAAGCTTTCTTT
TRBV4-3	-	TRBJ2-3	-	CASSQDPTGIRRAQYF	TGCGCCAGCAGCCAAGATCCGACCGGGATAAGAAGGGCGCAGTATTTT
TRBV4-2	-	TRBJ1-5	-	CASSHNRDSNQPQHF	TGTGCCAGCAGCCACAACAGGGATAGCAATCAGCCCCAGCATTTT
TRBV15	TRBD1	TRBJ2-3	-	CATSRDVGQGATDTQYF	TGTGCCACCAGCAGAGATGTGGGACAGGGGGCCACAGATACGCAGTATTTT
TRBV10-3	-	TRBJ1-1	-	CAISEPPMNTEAFF	TGTGCCATCAGTGAGCCGCCTATGAACACTGAAGCTTTCTTT
TRBV10-3	TRBD1	TRBJ2-2	-	CAIQGETGELFF	TGTGCCATCCAGGGGGAAACCGGGGAGCTGTTTTTT
TRBV19	TRBD2	TRBJ2-4	-	CASSTPPGRVAKNIQYF	TGTGCCAGTAGTACACCCCCGGGGAGGGTGGCCAAAAACATTCAGTACTTC
TRBV7-3	-	TRBJ2-3	-	CASSEQGWTPVVDTQYF	TGTGCCAGCAGCGAACAGGGCTGGACTCCGGTTGTCGATACGCAGTATTTT
TRBV30	TRBD1	TRBJ1-1	-	CAWTMPGQGNTEAFF	TGTGCCTGGACAATGCCGGGACAGGGGAACACTGAAGCTTTCTTT
TRBV3-1/TRBV3-2	-	TRBJ1-3	-	CASSRTGSGNTIYF	TGTGCCAGCAGCCGAACAGGGTCTGGAAACACCATATATTTT
TRBV7-8	-	TRBJ1-2	-	CASSLGLGTHYGYTF	TGTGCCAGCAGCTTAGGTTTAGGGACACATTATGGCTACACCTTC
TRBV12-3/TRBV12-4	-	TRBJ1-1	-	CASSLSRGFEAFF	TGTGCCAGCAGTTTAAGTCGGGGTTTTGAAGCTTTCTTT
TRBV19	TRBD1	TRBJ1-1	-	CASSRTRTGRGRDTEAFF	TGTGCCAGTAGTAGGACCCGGACAGGGCGAGGCCGGGACACTGAAGCTTTCTTT
TRBV4-3	TRBD1	TRBJ1-2	-	CASSQLTGDGYTF	TGCGCCAGCAGCCAGTTAACAGGGGACGGCTACACCTTC
TRBV18	-	TRBJ1-5	-	CASSYSNQPQHF	TGTGCCAGCTCGTATAGCAATCAGCCCCAGCATTTT
TRBV11-2	TRBD2	TRBJ2-3	-	CASSPRPGLAGGFTDTQYF	TGTGCCAGCAGCCCGAGGCCGGGACTAGCGGGAGGGTTCACAGATACGCAGTATTTT
TRBV19	-	TRBJ1-4	-	CASTPTLTGRAEKLFF	TGTGCCAGTACCCCAACCCTAACAGGGAGGGCTGAAAAACTGTTTTTT
TRBV2	-	TRBJ1-1	-	CASSEAAGNTEAFF	TGTGCCAGCAGTGAAGCGGCAGGGAACACTGAAGCTTTCTTT
TRBV5-4	TRBD2	TRBJ2-7	-	CASSLAGASGYEQYF	TGTGCCAGCAGCTTGGCCGGTGCTAGCGGCTACGAGCAGTACTTC